This TCR beta chain was sequenced for a study of OX40 agonist ivuxolimab in advanced cancers. Sequencing was performed with immunoSEQ multiplex PCR; in TCRdb, only in-frame clones are kept and a portion is missing. The data show about 49,000 clones, about 86% seen once. The J segment lost 2 bases and the V segment lost 8 bases, leaving 2 bases of the junction unmatched. The CDR3 loop spans 12 amino acids. Germline V gene sequence: CDR1 LNHDA, CDR2 SQIVND (reference sequence). The sequences come from CD4+ or CD8+ T cells sorted from blood, collected in a trial of the OX40 agonist ivuxolimab. This receptor was identified in an adult with an advanced solid tumor such as melanoma, head and neck, liver or kidney cancer. The V gene is TRBV19, the J gene TRBJ2-5; 7 bases line up with TRBD2. CDR3 region: CASAGVQETQYF. DNA of the CDR3: TGTGCCAGTGCGGGAGTTCAAGAGACCCAGTACTTC.